These 5 T cell receptor beta chains share one sample of origin, sequenced in a study of blood T cell repertoires in COVID-19. Measured with immunoSEQ multiplex PCR; TCRdb has only the in-frame clones, and not every one. The sample shows roughly 180,000 clones, about nine tenths of them seen only once. The sample comprised PBMCs or T cells enriched from blood (not recorded which). Receptors were obtained from a woman in her thirties who had recovered from COVID-19.

V usage is TRBV30 and J usage is TRBJ2-3, with 14 bases identical to TRBD2. Germline CDR1 GTSNPN, CDR2 SVGIG (reference sequence). The CDR3 sequence is 17 residues long. The junction had 8 bases not matched to a gene; V was cut back by 1 base and J by 5 bases. The CDR3: CAWSALRTSGGIDTQYF. As DNA, the CDR3 is TGTGCCTGGAGTGCCCTAAGGACTAGCGGGGGGATAGATACGCAGTATTTT.

This clone has only one observation. The chain couples TRBV11-2 to TRBJ1-3; no clear D. Germline CDR1 is SGHAT and CDR2 is FQNNGV. There are 14 residues in the CDR3. V lost 3 bases and J lost 0, with 6 bases in between. The CDR3 here is CASSFIYSGNTIYF. The CDR3 coding sequence is TGTGCCAGCAGCTTTATCTACTCTGGAAACACCATATATTTT.

Points on this clone: Other DNA sequences in the sample encode the same CDR3. The J gene is TRBJ1-2, the V gene TRBV6-5, with 8 bases identical to TRBD1. The CDR3 runs to 14 residues. The germline V gene encodes CDR1 MNHEY and CDR2 SVGAGI. J was trimmed by 4 bases and V by 3 bases; bases with no gene match: 4. The CDR3 DNA follows: TGTGCCAGCAGTTATTCTGGACAGGGCTATGGCTACACCTTC. Its protein is CASSYSGQGYGYTF.

Points on this clone: The same CDR3 is also encoded by other DNA sequences in this sample. The chain recombines TRBV9 with TRBJ2-7; 7 bases match TRBD1. The CDR3 loop spans 14 amino acids. V shed 0 bases, J shed 4 bases, and the junction held 4 bases outside the gene matches. Germline V gene sequence: CDR1 SGDLS, CDR2 YYNGEE. CDR3 in DNA: TGTGCCAGCAGCGTAGGACAGGGTGCGTACGAGCAGTACTTC. This codes for CASSVGQGAYEQYF.

The genes are TRBV2 and TRBJ1-1, with D possibly TRBD1 on 5 matching bases. The CDR3 has 14 amino acids. CDR1 SNHLY and CDR2 FYNNEI come from the germline V gene. V was cut by 6 bases and J by 6 bases, with 17 bases left in between. The CDR3: CASRGDSRRSEAFF. CDR3 in DNA: TGTGCCAGCAGAGGGGACTCCCGACGATCTGAAGCTTTCTTT.